This T cell receptor (beta chain) comes out of a study of blood T cell repertoires in COVID-19. Germline V gene lookup returns CDR1 MNHEY and CDR2 SVGAGI. This CDR3 comprises 15 residues. V was trimmed by 4 bases and J by 0 bases, leaving 9 bases between them. Produced via immunoSEQ multiplex PCR; TCRdb's table is partial and in-frame only. Altogether about 260,000 clones are present, 80% to 90% being singletons, with the ten largest covering under 3%. V gene TRBV6-5 combines with J gene TRBJ1-4; no definite D call. The sequenced sample was PBMCs or T cells enriched from blood (not recorded which). The clonotype comes from a woman aged 18-29 years who had recovered from COVID-19. CDR3 amino acids: CASSSGPATNEKLFF. The CDR3 nucleotides read TGTGCCAGCAGTTCTGGGCCAGCAACTAATGAAAAACTGTTTTTT.